Each of the 25 T cell receptor beta chains below was sequenced from the same sample in a study of glioma-infiltrating T cells. The iRepertoire nested amplicon-rescue multiplex PCR amplified TCR alpha and beta CDR3s from RNA. Using its own MiXCR run on the multiplex PCR reads, TCRdb lists one record per CDR3 protein. The sample consists of some 180,000 distinct CDR3 sequences, 32% of them appearing once. The sequenced sample consisted of glioma tissue, nonneoplastic brain tissue, or PBMCs (not recorded which). The receptors originated from a human donor with low-grade glioma or glioblastoma, undergoing nonglioma brain surgery, or in good health (not recorded which).

This clonotype was picked up many times. The V gene is TRBV18, the J gene TRBJ2-1, with 10 bases matching TRBD1. The CDR3 is 15 residues long. Trimming removed 0 bases from V and 7 bases from J; junction bases left unmatched: 3. Germline lookup yields CDR1 KGHSH and CDR2 LQKENI. The CDR3 DNA is TGTGCCAGCTCACCACCGGGACAGGGGAGAAATGAGCAGTTCTTC. Translating gives CASSPPGQGRNEQFF.

In its sample, this clonotype was seen a few times. The rearrangement links TRBV18 to TRBJ2-2; D uncertain. This CDR3 comprises 15 residues. Germline-derived CDR1 and CDR2 are KGHSH and LQKENI. The V end lost 6 bases, the J end lost 6 bases, and 17 bases lay between the germline ends. CDR3 coding DNA: TGTGCCAGCTCCCCATCCGAAAATTCAGCCGGGGAGCTGTTTTTT. Protein sequence: CASSPSENSAGELFF.

In its sample, this clonotype was seen many times. The genes are TRBV5-4 and TRBJ1-1, with D unclear. Germline CDR1 reads SGHNT; CDR2 reads YYREEE (reference sequence). The CDR3 loop spans 13 amino acids. V was trimmed by 3 bases and J by 0 bases, leaving 6 bases between them. CDR3 bases: TGTGCCAGCAGCTATGGCATGAACACTGAAGCTTTCTTT. Its protein is CASSYGMNTEAFF.

This clonotype was seen repeatedly, ten times or more. The chain carries TRBV4-1 and TRBJ2-7; D is perhaps TRBD2 (5 bases). V lost 2 bases and J lost 1, with 6 bases in between. Per the germline V gene, CDR1 is MGHRA and CDR2 is YSYEKL. The CDR3 loop spans 13 amino acids. CDR3 protein: CASSQRGSYEQYF. CDR3 nucleotide sequence: TGCGCCAGCAGCCAACGGGGATCCTACGAGCAGTACTTC.

This clonotype came up many times. The V and J genes are TRBV7-9 and TRBJ2-3; TRBD2 agrees at 9 bases. CDR1 is SEHNR, CDR2 FQNEAQ, per germline (reference sequence). J was trimmed by 1 base and V by 4 bases; bases with no gene match: 6. CDR3 length: 16 amino acids. CDR3 protein: CASSSRLAEGTDTQYF. CDR3 DNA: TGTGCCAGCAGCTCAAGACTAGCGGAGGGCACAGATACGCAGTATTTT.

To note about this clonotype: A single base separates this from a much larger clone, so it may be a read error. This chain connects TRBV10-3 to TRBJ1-1; D unclear. This CDR3 spans 15 amino acids. CDR1 and CDR2 (germline): ENHRY, SYGVKD. Trimming took off 0 bases at V and 4 bases at J, with 12 bases between the two ends. CDR3 nucleotide sequence: TGTGCCATCAGTGAGTCCTGGCCAAGTAGCACTGAAGCTTTCTTT. The encoded protein is CAISESWPSSTEAFF.

Many counts were recorded for this clonotype. This chain links TRBV20-1 with TRBJ1-1, with D perhaps TRBD1 (5 bases). CDR1 DFQATT and CDR2 SNEGSKA come from the germline V gene (reference sequence). Between the trimmed V and J ends, which lost 1 base and 5 bases, there was a span of 11 bases. The CDR3 sequence is 13 residues long. CDR3 region: CSARGTGTTEAFF. CDR3 nucleotide sequence: TGCAGTGCTAGAGGGACCGGGACTACTGAAGCTTTCTTT.

The CDR3 DNA reads TGTGCCAGCAGCTTAGTCTGGGGCGACACCGGGGAGCTGTTTTTT. It yields the protein CASSLVWGDTGELFF. The chain couples TRBV7-2 to TRBJ2-2; a possible D gene is TRBD1 (5 bases). The germline V gene encodes CDR1 SGHTA and CDR2 FQGNSA. Trimming left V 1 base short and J 3 bases short, with 9 bases between. The CDR3 spans 15 residues.

This clonotype was seen ten or more times. The chain combines TRBV20-1 with TRBJ2-7, with TRBD2 matching 8 bases. V shed 4 bases, J shed 2 bases, and the junction held 7 bases outside the gene matches. The CDR3 consists of 14 residues. Germline CDR1 reads DFQATT; CDR2 reads SNEGSKA (reference sequence). DNA of the CDR3: TGCAGTGCTACTCGACTAGCGAATGCCTACGAGCAGTACTTC. Translating gives CSATRLANAYEQYF.

The V and J genes are TRBV19 and TRBJ2-1; 9 bases fit TRBD1. CDR1 is LNHDA, CDR2 SQIVND, per germline (reference sequence). Trimming cost V 5 bases and J 8 bases; bases outside gene matches: 10. The CDR3 loop spans 15 amino acids. The CDR3 DNA reads as TGTGCCAGTAGTGAGGGGACAGGGATTGGGGATGAGCAGTTCTTC. Amino acid sequence: CASSEGTGIGDEQFF.

Notes on this clonotype: The junction departs from germline at one end; a sequencing error may be responsible. The chain recombines TRBV7-8 with TRBJ2-3; 8 bases are a match to TRBD2. Germline V gene lookup returns CDR1 SGHVS and CDR2 FQNEAQ. The CDR3 runs to 15 residues. CDR3 sequence: CASSPGRVSADRQYF. The CDR3, as DNA: TGTGCCAGCAGCCCCGGGAGGGTTAGCGCAGATAGGCAGTATTTT. The whole variable domain, remainder taken from reference TRBV7-8 and TRBJ2-3, is GAGVSQSPRYKVAKRGQDVALRCDPISGHVSLFWYQQALGQGPEFLTYFQNEAQLDKSGLPSDRFFAERPEGSVSTLKIQRTQQEDSAVYLCASSPGRVSADRQYFGPGTRLTVL.

This clonotype was detected many times. This chain uses TRBV3-1 with TRBJ2-7, with TRBD2 matching over 14 bases. After removal of 5 bases from V and 6 bases from J, the junction contained 3 bases not matched to a gene. CDR3 length: 14 residues. CDR1 is LGHDT, CDR2 YNNKEL, per germline (reference sequence). The CDR3 here is CASSGTSGSSEQYF. The DNA of the CDR3 is TGTGCCAGCAGCGGGACTAGCGGGAGTAGCGAGCAGTACTTC.

The rearrangement uses TRBV29-1 and TRBJ2-7, with 10 bases aligning to TRBD1. Germline lookup yields CDR1 SQVTM and CDR2 ANQGSEA. V was clipped by 4 bases and J by 5 bases; unmatched bases: 11. This CDR3 has 15 amino acids. The CDR3 is CSVASWDRGFNEQYF. CDR3 DNA: TGCAGCGTTGCGAGCTGGGACAGGGGCTTCAACGAGCAGTACTTC.

This clonotype was seen at least ten times. The J gene is TRBJ2-3, the V gene TRBV12-3 or TRBV12-4, with TRBD2 identical over 9 bases. Trimming took 3 bases from V and 2 from J; bases not matched to a gene: 6. The CDR3 has 16 residues. This chain's CDR3 is CASSLEGLAVTDTQYF. Written as DNA, the CDR3 is TGTGCCAGCAGTTTGGAGGGACTAGCAGTCACAGATACGCAGTATTTT.

A remark on this clonotype: This clone may be a read error of a much larger clone one base away. V is TRBV11-2 and J is TRBJ2-3; D might be TRBD1 (5 bases). The DNA end lines up better with TRBJ1-5; the J call may be wrong. This CDR3 is 18 amino acids long. Germline V gene lookup returns CDR1 SGHAT and CDR2 FQNNGV. CDR3 sequence (DNA): TGTGCCAGCAGCGTAGGGACTAGCGGACTTGGGAGTTCGGATACGCAGCATTTT. It codes for CASSVGTSGLGSSDTQHF.

This clonotype was counted at least ten times. The chain links TRBV20-1 to TRBJ2-7, with D possibly matching TRBD2 (7 bases). This CDR3 is built from 13 residues. In germline, CDR1 is DFQATT, CDR2 SNEGSKA (reference sequence). Trimming removed 6 bases from V and 5 bases from J, with 17 bases in between. The CDR3 DNA follows: TGCAGTGCCCTTTTGCCGGGGGGCCACGAGCAGTACTTC. It translates to CSALLPGGHEQYF.

This clonotype was observed at least ten times. The chain joins TRBV14 to TRBJ1-1; TRBD1 might be the D (5 bases). The germline gives CDR1 SGHDN, CDR2 FVKESK. Trimming removed 3 bases from V and 5 bases from J, with 13 bases in between. There are 14 residues in the CDR3. CDR3 nucleotide sequence: TGTGCCAGCAGCCATACTCTGGGGGATACTGAAGCTTTCTTT. The encoded protein is CASSHTLGDTEAFF. Complete variable domain (other parts from reference TRBV14 and TRBJ1-1): EAGVTQFPSHSVIEKGQTVTLRCDPISGHDNLYWYRRVMGKEIKFLLHFVKESKQDESGMPNNRFLAERTGGTYSTLKVQPAELEDSGVYFCASSHTLGDTEAFFGQGTRLTVV.

Concerning this clonotype: Possible read error: a much larger clone is one base away. This rearrangement joins TRBV10-3 to TRBJ2-3; D might be TRBD1 or TRBD2, each matching 5 bases. Trimming pared 8 bases from V and 2 bases from J, leaving 11 bases between. The CDR3 is made up of 13 amino acids. The germline V gene encodes CDR1 ENHRY and CDR2 SYGVKD. Here the CDR3 DNA reads TGTGCCATCCGGCAGGGACCCACAGATACGCAGTATTTT. Translating gives CAIRQGPTDTQYF.

A note on this clonotype: A single base separates this from a much larger clone, so it may be a read error. The CDR3 DNA follows: TGCGCCAGAAGCCAGCAAGAGCGGGAGGGGGCAGATACGCAGTATTTT. Its protein product is CARSQQEREGADTQYF. The chain uses TRBV4-1 and TRBJ2-3, with TRBD2 matching 10 bases. Germline V gives CDR1 MGHRA, CDR2 YSYEKL. This CDR3 is built from 16 residues.

The genes are TRBV28 and TRBJ2-3; 11 positions match TRBD2. The germline gives CDR1 MDHEN, CDR2 SYDVKM. This CDR3 region has 19 residues. The trim removed 7 bases at V and 4 bases at J, leaving 19 bases unmatched. CDR3 sequence reads: CASNSWGATSGSSSDTQYF. DNA for the CDR3: TGTGCCAGCAATTCTTGGGGGGCAACTAGCGGGAGTTCGTCAGATACGCAGTATTTT.

In its sample, this clonotype was seen many times. The V gene is TRBV29-1, the J gene TRBJ1-4; 7 bases fit TRBD1. V trimming: 6 bases; J trimming: 8 bases; junction bases outside the gene matches: 9. The CDR3 runs to 13 residues. Germline CDR1 reads SQVTM; CDR2 reads ANQGSEA. CDR3 DNA sequence: TGCAGCGTCCGACCGGGACAGAAAGAAAAACTGTTTTTT. This gives the protein CSVRPGQKEKLFF.

Concerning this clonotype itself: The CDR3 carries no conserved terminal phenylalanine or tryptophan, so it likely arises from a read error. No DNA is shown, since the ends of the CDR3 on it are uncertain; the CDR3 is the one TCRdb lists. The chain uses TRBV5-4 and TRBJ2-1; the table's D gene call, TRBD1, was not cross checked with the DNA. The CDR3 adds up to 14 amino acids, both ends counted. The germline gives CDR1 SGHNT, CDR2 YYREEE (reference sequence). The CDR3 loop reads CASIRDRGNDEQLL.

This clonotype was recorded only once. Here the CDR3 reads CASSRGTGANTEAFF. The CDR3 DNA reads as TGTGCCAGCAGCCGAGGGACAGGAGCGAACACTGAAGCTTTCTTT. The rearrangement links TRBV27 to TRBJ1-1; 8 nucleotides line up with TRBD1. Germline V gene data show CDR1 as MNHEY and CDR2 as SMNVEV (reference sequence). With 6 bases clipped from V and 1 base from J, the junction kept 7 bases outside the gene matches. The CDR3 is 15 amino acids.

This clonotype turned up a few times. The gene calls are TRBV7-9 and TRBJ1-4, with TRBD1 matching 7 bases. J gave up 6 bases and V 5 bases, and 6 bases lay outside the gene matches. This CDR3 spans 14 amino acids. From germline, CDR1 is SEHNR and CDR2 FQNEAQ (reference sequence). In DNA, the CDR3 is TGTGCCAGCAGCCTCCGGGACAGCGATGAAAAACTGTTTTTT. Translation: CASSLRDSDEKLFF.

This clonotype has only a few counts. The genes are TRBV12-3 or TRBV12-4 and TRBJ1-1; no reliable D call. CDR3 length: 14 amino acids. Between the trimmed V and J ends, which lost 3 bases and 1 base, there was a span of 9 bases. CDR3 in DNA: TGTGCCAGCAGTTTTGGAGGATCGAACACTGAAGCTTTCTTT. Amino acid sequence: CASSFGGSNTEAFF.